These 18 T cell receptor beta chains were sequenced from one sample in a study of blood T cell repertoires in COVID-19. The data were produced by immunoSEQ multiplex PCR, yet TCRdb's version contains in-frame clones alone and is incomplete. The table shows some 70,000 clones, with 76% occurring only once. The specimen sequenced was peripheral blood. The receptors were sampled from a man in his 60s with COVID-19, enrolled during active disease.

The chain uses TRBV3-1 (or the pseudogene TRBV3-2) and TRBJ2-7; maybe TRBD2 (5 bases). The CDR3 length is 14 residues. In germline, CDR1 is LGHDT, CDR2 YNNKEL (reference sequence). Trimming stripped 0 bases from V and 7 bases from J, with 13 bases between. The CDR3 nucleotides read TGTGCCAGCAGCCAAGAAGTTTCACCGGGGGAGCAGTACTTC. Encoded protein: CASSQEVSPGEQYF.

The genes are TRBV2 and TRBJ1-1; TRBD1 matches 8 bases. This CDR3 contains 14 residues. Looked up from germline, CDR1 is SNHLY and CDR2 is FYNNEI. With V trimmed by 5 bases and J by 7 bases, 9 bases remained unmatched. This chain's CDR3 is CASSRQGPPLEAFF. CDR3 bases: TGTGCCAGCAGTCGACAGGGGCCGCCGCTTGAAGCTTTCTTT.

The chain joins TRBV3-1 (or the pseudogene TRBV3-2) to TRBJ1-5; D is unclear. Germline V gene lookup returns CDR1 LGHDT and CDR2 YNNKEL (reference sequence). Trimming cost V 4 bases and J 0 bases, with 7 bases left between them. This CDR3 spans 14 amino acids. The DNA for the CDR3 is TGTGCCAGCAGCCTTTCTTCTAGCAATCAGCCCCAGCATTTT. It encodes CASSLSSSNQPQHF.

This clone was observed a few times. V gene TRBV28 combines with J gene TRBJ1-2; the D gene is possibly TRBD1 (5 bases). Germline V lookup: CDR1 MDHEN, CDR2 SYDVKM. V was pared by 3 bases and J by 8 bases, with 22 bases between. The CDR3 length is 16 residues. The CDR3 loop reads CASSFYFQGPFNGYTF. The CDR3 DNA follows: TGTGCCAGCAGTTTTTATTTCCAGGGCCCATTTAACGGCTACACCTTC.

The V and J genes are TRBV3-1 (or the pseudogene TRBV3-2) and TRBJ2-7; tentative D call: TRBD1 (5 bases). Germline V lookup: CDR1 LGHDT, CDR2 YNNKEL (reference sequence). V was shortened by 1 base and J by 3 bases, with 7 bases between the two germline ends. The CDR3 has 13 amino acids. CDR3 amino acids: CASSQGGRYEQYF. CDR3 nucleotide sequence: TGTGCCAGCAGCCAAGGGGGCCGCTACGAGCAGTACTTC.

Concerning this clone: At one boundary the junction diverges from the germline segment, which might be a read error. V gene TRBV29-1 combines with J gene TRBJ2-7; perhaps TRBD1 as D (6 bases). The CDR3 has 12 amino acids. Germline assignment: CDR1 SQVTM and CDR2 ANQGSEA. CDR3 bases: TGCAGCGTTGGGGACACCGACTACGCGCAGTACTTC. Protein product: CSVGDTDYAQYF.

This sequence joins TRBV6-6 and TRBJ1-4; TRBD1 is a possible D gene (6 bases). Trimming took off 5 bases at V and 5 bases at J, with 15 bases between the two ends. Germline loops: CDR1 MNHNY, CDR2 SVGAGI (reference sequence). The CDR3 extends over 15 amino acids. The CDR3 reads CASSPTQGGNEKLFF. The CDR3 DNA follows: TGTGCCAGCAGTCCAACACAGGGAGGGAATGAAAAACTGTTTTTT.

The chain uses TRBV5-1 and TRBJ2-1; D ambiguous. The CDR3 runs to 16 residues. Trimming stripped 0 bases from V and 0 bases from J, with 10 bases between. Germline CDR1 reads SGHRS; CDR2 reads YFSETQ. The CDR3 coding sequence is TGCGCCAGCAGCTTGGGGTCTCCTAGCTCCTACAATGAGCAGTTCTTC. Amino acid sequence: CASSLGSPSSYNEQFF.

The V call is TRBV6-2 or TRBV6-3, the J call TRBJ2-1; TRBD2 aligns across 10 bases. The length of the CDR3 is 14 residues. The ends lost 6 bases at V and 5 bases at J; junction bases unmatched: 4. The germline V gene has CDR1 MNHEY and CDR2 SVGEGT. The CDR3 DNA is TGTGCCAGCAGCCGCGGACTAGCGGACAATGAGCAGTTCTTC. Its protein is CASSRGLADNEQFF.

J is TRBJ2-5 and V is TRBV12-3 or TRBV12-4; D is uncertain. V was trimmed by 6 bases and J by 4 bases, leaving 6 bases between them. The CDR3 contains 11 residues. Here the CDR3 DNA reads TGTGCCAGCAGCCCCCGAGAGACCCAGTACTTC. Translating gives CASSPRETQYF.

This clone was seen a single time. The CDR3 DNA is TGTGCCAGCAGATCGGACAGAAACACCGGGGAGCTGTTTTTT. This encodes CASRSDRNTGELFF. V and J are TRBV6-6 and TRBJ2-2, with a possible D match to TRBD1 (6 bases). Trimming cost V 6 bases and J 2 bases, with 10 bases left between them. Looked up from germline, CDR1 is MNHNY and CDR2 is SVGAGI (reference sequence). CDR3 size: 14 residues.

This chain uses TRBV15 with TRBJ1-5; D gene ambiguous. The CDR3 runs to 14 residues. The V and J ends lost 4 bases and 1 base respectively, with 8 bases between them. Germline loops: CDR1 LNHNV, CDR2 YYDKDF (reference sequence). CDR3 amino acids: CATSNGQSNQPQHF. For the CDR3, the DNA is TGTGCCACCAGCAATGGGCAGAGCAATCAGCCCCAGCATTTT.

The genes are TRBV30 and TRBJ2-7; a possible D gene is TRBD2 (6 bases). CDR3 length equals 13 residues. V shed 0 bases and J shed 2 bases, with 8 bases lying between them. CDR1 GTSNPN and CDR2 SVGIG come from the germline V gene (reference sequence). The CDR3 nucleotides are TGTGCCTGGAGTGTCGGGGGAACCTACGAGCAGTACTTC. Translated, it gives CAWSVGGTYEQYF.

This chain links TRBV4-2 with TRBJ2-7, with 13 bases identical to TRBD2. Germline V gene sequence: CDR1 LGHNA, CDR2 YNFKEQ. The trim removed 4 bases at V and 5 bases at J, leaving 5 bases unmatched. The CDR3 is 15 residues long. The CDR3 region has the DNA TGTGCCAGCAGCCCGGGACTAGCGGGAAGCCACGAGCAGTACTTC. It codes for CASSPGLAGSHEQYF.

This chain joins TRBV19 and TRBJ2-2; 11 positions match TRBD2. This CDR3 spans 18 amino acids. The ends lost 1 base at V and 0 bases at J; junction bases unmatched: 4. Germline V gene lookup returns CDR1 LNHDA and CDR2 SQIVND (reference sequence). The CDR3 protein is CASSIGLAGGSNTGELFF. CDR3 in DNA: TGTGCCAGTAGTATAGGGCTAGCGGGGGGATCGAACACCGGGGAGCTGTTTTTT.

V gene TRBV25-1 combines with J gene TRBJ2-3; possibly TRBD1 for D (5 bases). The CDR3 covers 16 residues. Germline CDR1 is MGHDK and CDR2 is SYGVNS. The ends were cut back, 1 base at V and 4 bases at J, with 15 bases in the middle. The DNA for the CDR3 is TGTGCCAGCAGTGAATCAGGGATCCGAGGACCAGATACGCAGTATTTT. Translation: CASSESGIRGPDTQYF.

This clone was observed a few times. The chain links TRBV5-1 to TRBJ2-5, with a tentative D call TRBD2 (5 bases). Trimming took off 1 base at V and 4 bases at J, with 8 bases between the two ends. Germline lookup yields CDR1 SGHRS and CDR2 YFSETQ. CDR3 size: 13 residues. Written as DNA, the CDR3 is TGCGCCAGCAGCTTGTCGGAGGTAGAGACCCAGTACTTC. Its protein is CASSLSEVETQYF.

V gene TRBV21-1 combines with J gene TRBJ2-5; the table's D call, TRBD2, has no DNA check behind it. TRBV21-1 is a documented pseudogene. CDR3 length equals 15 residues. The chain's CDR3 is CASSNNCGGEETQYF. CDR3 sequence (DNA): TGTGCCAGCAGCAATAATTGTGGAGGGGAAGAGACCCAGTACTTC.